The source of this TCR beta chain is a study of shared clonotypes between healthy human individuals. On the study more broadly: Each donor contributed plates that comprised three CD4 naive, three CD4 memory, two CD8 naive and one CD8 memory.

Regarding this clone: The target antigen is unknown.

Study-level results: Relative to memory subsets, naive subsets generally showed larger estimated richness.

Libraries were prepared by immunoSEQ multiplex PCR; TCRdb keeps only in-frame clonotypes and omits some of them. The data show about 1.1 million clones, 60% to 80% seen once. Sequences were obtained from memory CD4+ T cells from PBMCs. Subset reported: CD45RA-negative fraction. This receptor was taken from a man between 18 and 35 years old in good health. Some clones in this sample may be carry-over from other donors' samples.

This chain's CDR3 is CASSLTAAAGNIQYF. CDR3 sequence (DNA): TGTGCCAGCAGCTTAACTGCGGCTGCGGGAAACATTCAGTACTTC. The chain joins TRBV7-9 to TRBJ2-4; possibly TRBD2 for D (5 bases). CDR1 is SEHNR, CDR2 FQNEAQ, per germline (reference sequence). CDR3 length equals 15 residues. Trimming stripped 2 bases from V and 6 bases from J, with 14 bases between.